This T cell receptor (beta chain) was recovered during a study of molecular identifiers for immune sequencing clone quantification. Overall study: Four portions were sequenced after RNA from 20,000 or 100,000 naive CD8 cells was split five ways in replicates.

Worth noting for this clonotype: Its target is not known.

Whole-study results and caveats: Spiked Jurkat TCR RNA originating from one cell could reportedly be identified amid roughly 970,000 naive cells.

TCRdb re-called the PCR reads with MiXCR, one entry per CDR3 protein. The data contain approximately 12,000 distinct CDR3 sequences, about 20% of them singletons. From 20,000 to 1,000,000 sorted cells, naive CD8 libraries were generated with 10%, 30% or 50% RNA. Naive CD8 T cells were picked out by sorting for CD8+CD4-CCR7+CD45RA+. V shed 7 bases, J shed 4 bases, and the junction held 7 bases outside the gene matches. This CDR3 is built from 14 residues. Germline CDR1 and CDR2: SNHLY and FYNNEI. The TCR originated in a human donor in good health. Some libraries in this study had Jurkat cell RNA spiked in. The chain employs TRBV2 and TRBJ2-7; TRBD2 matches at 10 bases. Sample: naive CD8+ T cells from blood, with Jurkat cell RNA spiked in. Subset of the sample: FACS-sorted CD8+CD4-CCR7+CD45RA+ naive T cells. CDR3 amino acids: CASKITSGIYEQYF. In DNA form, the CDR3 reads TGTGCCAGCAAAATTACTAGCGGGATATACGAGCAGTACTTC.